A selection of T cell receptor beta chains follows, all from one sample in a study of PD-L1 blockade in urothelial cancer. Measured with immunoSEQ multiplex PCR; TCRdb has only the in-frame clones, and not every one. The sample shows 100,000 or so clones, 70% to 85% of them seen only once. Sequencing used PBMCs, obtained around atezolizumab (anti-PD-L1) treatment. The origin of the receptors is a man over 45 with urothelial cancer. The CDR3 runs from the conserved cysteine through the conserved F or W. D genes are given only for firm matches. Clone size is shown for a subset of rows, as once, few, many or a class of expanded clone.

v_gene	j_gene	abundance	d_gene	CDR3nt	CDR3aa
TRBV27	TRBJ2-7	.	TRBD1	TGTGCCAGCAGTGCAACAGGGGGCCTCTCCTACGAGCAGTACTTC	CASSATGGLSYEQYF
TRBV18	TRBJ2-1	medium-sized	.	TGTGCCAGCTCAATAACAGGTTACTACAATGAGCAGTTCTTC	CASSITGYYNEQFF
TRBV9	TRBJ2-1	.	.	TGTGCCAGCAGTTACTGGTCAGGGAATGAGCAGTTCTTC	CASSYWSGNEQFF
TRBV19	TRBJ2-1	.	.	TGTGCCAGTAGTCTTGACTGGATATCCTACAATGAGCAGTTCTTC	CASSLDWISYNEQFF
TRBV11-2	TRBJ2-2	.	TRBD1	TGTGCCAGCAGCCAGAGGGGTGGGACAGGGGGCACCGGGGAGCTGTTTTTT	CASSQRGGTGGTGELFF
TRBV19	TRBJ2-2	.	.	TGTGCCAGTAGTATAGAGGGACTTCGCGGGGAGCTGTTTTTT	CASSIEGLRGELFF
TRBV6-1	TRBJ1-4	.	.	TGTGCCAGCAGTGAAAGCGTACCTGATGCCAATGAAAAACTGTTTTTT	CASSESVPDANEKLFF
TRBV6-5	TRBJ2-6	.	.	TGTGCCAGCCTCCGGGCTGGGGCCAACGTCCTGACTTTC	CASLRAGANVLTF
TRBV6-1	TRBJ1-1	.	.	TGTGCCAGCAGTAGTCACGGGAACACTGAAGCTTTCTTT	CASSSHGNTEAFF
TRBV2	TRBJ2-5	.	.	TGTGCCAGCAGTGGGCAGGGGAATATCGAAGAGACCCAGTACTTC	CASSGQGNIEETQYF
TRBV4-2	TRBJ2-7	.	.	TGTGCCAGCACCCCAGACGGGTCCTACGAGCAGTACTTC	CASTPDGSYEQYF
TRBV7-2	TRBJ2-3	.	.	TGTGCCAGCAGCTTAGCTCCAGCGGTCACAGATACGCAGTATTTT	CASSLAPAVTDTQYF
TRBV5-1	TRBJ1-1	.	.	TGCGCCAGCAGGGGGAGCGAGGGCACTGAAGCTTTCTTT	CASRGSEGTEAFF
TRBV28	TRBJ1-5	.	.	TGTGCCAGCAGTTCATTGGCCAGGAAACAGCCCCAGCATTTT	CASSSLARKQPQHF
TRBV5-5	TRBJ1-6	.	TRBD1	TGTGCCAGCAGCTTGGGGGTTCCGGGACAGAGCTCCTATAATTCACCCCTCCACTTT	CASSLGVPGQSSYNSPLHF
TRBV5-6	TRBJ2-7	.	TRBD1	TGTGCCAGCAGCCCCGGACAGGGCTCCTACGAGCAGTACTTC	CASSPGQGSYEQYF
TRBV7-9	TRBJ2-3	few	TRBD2	TGTGCCAGCAGCTTATTACCGGGAGGGTACGATACGCAGTATTTT	CASSLLPGGYDTQYF
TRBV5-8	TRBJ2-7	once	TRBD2	TGTGCCAGCAGCTTGGGACTAGCGGGAACCTACGAGCAGTACTTC	CASSLGLAGTYEQYF
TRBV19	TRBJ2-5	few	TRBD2	TGTGCCAGTAGTATAGATCTACTAGCGGGGAGCCAAGAGACCCAGTACTTC	CASSIDLLAGSQETQYF
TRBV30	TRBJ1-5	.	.	TGTGCCTGGAGTCCCGGGGGGATTAGCAATCAGCCCCAGCATTTT	CAWSPGGISNQPQHF
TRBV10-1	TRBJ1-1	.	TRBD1	TGCGCCAGCAGTGAGTCGGAAAGGGGGCCTGCCGACACTGAAGCTTTCTTT	CASSESERGPADTEAFF
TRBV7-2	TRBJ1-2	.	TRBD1	TGTGCCAGCAGCTTAGCGGTTAAGGACAGGGGGTACCTTGATGGCTACACCTTC	CASSLAVKDRGYLDGYTF
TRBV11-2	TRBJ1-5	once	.	TGTGCCAGCAGCTTAGGGATGGCCAGCCCTAGGCATTTT	CASSLGMASPRHF
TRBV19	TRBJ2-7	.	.	TGTGCCAGCCGGGGAGACGCGGGCGAGCAGTACTTC	CASRGDAGEQYF
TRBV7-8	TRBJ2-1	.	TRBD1	TGTGCCAGCAGCCTCGACAGGGGGCAATACAATGAGCAGTTCTTC	CASSLDRGQYNEQFF
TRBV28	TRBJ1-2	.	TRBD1	TGTGCCAGCAGTTCACATGGGACAGGATACGATGGCTACACCTTC	CASSSHGTGYDGYTF
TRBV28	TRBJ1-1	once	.	TGTGCCAGCAGTTGGGCGGGGGCGTTGGCTGAAGCTTTCTTT	CASSWAGALAEAFF
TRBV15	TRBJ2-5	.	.	TGTGCCACCAAAAGGGGAAGGCTGGAGACCCAGTACTTC	CATKRGRLETQYF
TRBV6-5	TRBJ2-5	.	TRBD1	TGTGCCAGCAGTCACGGACAGGGGTTGCAAGAGACCCAGTACTTC	CASSHGQGLQETQYF
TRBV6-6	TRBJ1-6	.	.	TGTGCCAGCAGTTACGAGGCAGGGCATAATTCACCCCTCCACTTT	CASSYEAGHNSPLHF
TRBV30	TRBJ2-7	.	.	TGTGCCTGGAGTATGCGGGGAGAGCAGTACTTC	CAWSMRGEQYF
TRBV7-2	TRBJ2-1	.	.	TGTGCCAGCGGGAGTGCCTACAATGAGCAGTTCTTC	CASGSAYNEQFF
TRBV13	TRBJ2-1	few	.	TGTGCCAGCCGAGGGAGAGGTGAGCAGTTCTTC	CASRGRGEQFF
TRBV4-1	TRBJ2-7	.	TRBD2	TGCGCCAGCAGCCAACTAGCGGTCGCCTACGAGCAGTACTTC	CASSQLAVAYEQYF
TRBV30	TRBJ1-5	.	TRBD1	TGTGCCTGGAGCGGACAGGGGGCGGTTCAGCCCCAGCATTTT	CAWSGQGAVQPQHF